This T cell receptor beta chain was recovered during a study of response to subunit inactivated influenza vaccine. The length of the CDR3 is 15 residues. CDR1 is SGHRS, CDR2 YFSETQ, per germline. This clonotype was seen ten or more times. The junction departs from the called germline gene at one end, perhaps through a read error. TCRdb called the RT-PCR reads again in MiXCR, with one record for every CDR3 protein. The sample shows fewer than 700,000 distinct CDR3 sequences, about an eighth of them seen only once. Sequences were derived from PBMCs from blood, sampled about 40 days after vaccination. The rearrangement links TRBV5-1 to TRBJ2-2, with D unresolved. The receptor was derived from a man aged 50 to 60 who received an inactivated influenza vaccine. The CDR3 bases are TGCGCCAGCAGCTTGGTGGCTGGGAACAGCGGGGAGCTGTTTTTT. The encoded protein is CASSLVAGNSGELFF.